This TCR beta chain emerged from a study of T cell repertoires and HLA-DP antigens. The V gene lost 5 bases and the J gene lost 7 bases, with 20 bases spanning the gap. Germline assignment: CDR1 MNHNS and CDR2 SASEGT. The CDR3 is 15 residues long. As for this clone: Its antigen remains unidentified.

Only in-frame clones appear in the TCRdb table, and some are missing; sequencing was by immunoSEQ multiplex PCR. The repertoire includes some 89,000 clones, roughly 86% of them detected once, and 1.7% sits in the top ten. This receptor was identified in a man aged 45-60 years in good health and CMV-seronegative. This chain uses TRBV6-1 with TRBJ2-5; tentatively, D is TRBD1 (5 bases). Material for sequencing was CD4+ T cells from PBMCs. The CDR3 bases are TGTGCCAGCAGTCCAGCCAGGGTGGCGGCCGCGACCCAGTACTTC. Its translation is CASSPARVAAATQYF.